This TCR beta chain emerged from a study of blood T cells in healthy people across ages. Alongside a J-beta primer mix, a sample-barcoded 5' primer served in a second PCR lasting roughly 7 to 11 cycles. Every cDNA molecule carried a tag from a template-switch adaptor bearing 12 random nucleotides. TCRdb recomputed calls from the 5' RACE reads with MiXCR, one row per CDR3 protein. The sample holds fewer than 800,000 distinct CDR3 sequences; roughly 25% are singletons and the top ten take roughly a tenth. The V end was cut by 0 bases, the J end by 0 bases, with 5 bases between. The CDR3 spans 15 residues. Germline assignment: CDR1 KGHDR and CDR2 SFDVKD. The sample was also linked to a second study, of T cells of mothers and their children. Per that study: Detection of persistent microchimeric T cell clones did not occur.

J is TRBJ2-1 and V is TRBV24-1; D could derive from TRBD1 or TRBD2 (5 bases each). Sample: blood. The receptor was derived from a boy younger than 18 in good health. In DNA form, the CDR3 reads TGTGCCACCAGTGATTTGGGGGGCTCCTACAATGAGCAGTTCTTC. Its translation is CATSDLGGSYNEQFF.